This T cell receptor beta chain was recovered during a study of blood T cell repertoires in COVID-19. Across the whole study: From T cells, B-cell-depleted T cells, or PBMCs came the material, which was cDNA or gDNA.

Original data processing: Nucleated cell number was recorded as an estimate derived from reference gene primer amplification. Using immunoSEQ multiplex PCR, the repertoire was profiled, and TCRdb retains in-frame clones only, with some absent. D and trimming were read from the DNA, whereas the V and J calls and clone size are those reported in that table. Here the sample spans approximately 230,000 clones, under 90% being singletons. This clone was counted only a few times. Trimming took 4 bases from V and 10 from J; bases not matched to a gene: 4. This CDR3 has 12 residues. The V gene's germline CDR1 is MRHNA and CDR2 SNTAGT.

This chain links TRBV6-4 with TRBJ2-1, with TRBD2 identical over 7 bases. The sequencing sample was made of peripheral blood. The TCR comes from a man aged 25 to 40 with active or convalescent COVID-19. The CDR3 protein is CASSGQGGEQFF. CDR3 coding DNA: TGTGCCAGCAGTGGGCAGGGAGGGGAGCAGTTCTTC.